This T cell receptor (beta chain) is from a study of blood T cells in healthy people across ages. This clonotype occurred a few times. Its antigen remains unknown. Each donor gave roughly 9.8 milliliters of peripheral blood. Each sample had at least 6 million PBMCs isolated. Study-level points and caveats: PBMCs were not sorted, which prevented a conclusive comparison of naive versus antigen-experienced cells. Unknown CMV status may confound age-related changes in expanded clones.

A second PCR of roughly 6 to 12 cycles used a sample-barcoded 5' primer and a J-beta primer mix. TCRdb re-called the 5' RACE reads through MiXCR, storing one row per CDR3 protein. This repertoire shows 1.5 million to 2 million distinct CDR3 sequences, 40% to 55% found once; its top ten account for over 2%. The clonotype originates from a woman between 40 and 55 years old in good health. Sequencing was performed on blood.

CDR3: CASSIRQGVGDEQFF. CDR3 nucleotides: TGTGCCAGCAGCATTCGACAGGGAGTTGGAGATGAGCAGTTCTTC. This chain uses TRBV7-9 with TRBJ2-1, with TRBD1 matching 7 bases. The CDR3 spans 15 residues. The germline V gene encodes CDR1 SEHNR and CDR2 FQNEAQ (reference sequence). After removal of 5 bases from V and 8 bases from J, the junction contained 12 bases not matched to a gene.